Following are 21 T cell receptor beta chains from one sample sequenced in a study of cytomegalovirus exposure and HLA in healthy donors. Amplification used 60 Vbeta primers and 13 Jbeta primers. Produced via immunoSEQ multiplex PCR; TCRdb's table is partial and in-frame only. Of about 120,000 clones in the sample, approximately 10% were seen once. Sequenced material: PBMCs. Source of these receptors: a young woman in good health and CMV-seropositive.

The V call is TRBV10-2, the J call TRBJ2-7; D may be TRBD2 (5 bases). CDR1 is WSHSY and CDR2 is SAAADI in the germline V gene. Trimming removed 4 bases at V and 6 bases at J, with 10 bases between. The CDR3 has 12 amino acids. The CDR3, as DNA: TGCGCCAGCAGTGCCGACGCGGGCGAGCAGTACTTC. Its translation is CASSADAGEQYF.

The chain combines TRBV29-1 with TRBJ1-2; D is perhaps TRBD1 (5 bases). Germline CDR1 and CDR2: SQVTM and ANQGSEA. The CDR3 is 12 residues long. The germline V and J ends were trimmed by 4 bases and 6 bases, with 12 bases remaining between them. CDR3 sequence: CSVGGGVDGYTF. In nucleotides, the CDR3 is TGCAGCGTTGGGGGCGGGGTCGATGGCTACACCTTC.

The V gene is TRBV18, the J gene TRBJ2-7; TRBD1 aligns across 10 bases. The ends lost 6 bases at V and 4 bases at J; junction bases unmatched: 6. Germline V lookup: CDR1 KGHSH, CDR2 LQKENI. This CDR3 comprises 14 residues. The CDR3 DNA follows: TGTGCCAGCTCCGAGGGACAGGGGAGTTACGAGCAGTACTTC. Translation gives CASSEGQGSYEQYF.

This clone has more than one count but fewer than ten. The V call is TRBV29-1, the J call TRBJ2-2, with TRBD2 as a possible D gene (7 bases). The ends were cut back, 6 bases at V and 5 bases at J, with 16 bases in the middle. CDR1 and CDR2 from the germline V gene are SQVTM and ANQGSEA. The length of the CDR3 is 14 residues. CDR3 protein: CSVYGGRGTGELFF. CDR3 coding DNA: TGCAGCGTCTATGGGGGGAGGGGGACCGGGGAGCTGTTTTTT.

The chain couples TRBV30 to TRBJ2-1; TRBD2 aligns across 7 bases. Germline lookup yields CDR1 GTSNPN and CDR2 SVGIG (reference sequence). The V and J ends lost 8 bases and 5 bases, in that order; junction bases with no gene match: 15. The CDR3 runs to 15 residues. This CDR3 is CARKAGGTGHNEQFF. CDR3 nucleotides: TGTGCCAGGAAGGCCGGGGGGACCGGTCACAATGAGCAGTTCTTC.

This clone was detected a few times. The genes are TRBV2 and TRBJ2-7; TRBD2 matches 15 bases. The germline V gene encodes CDR1 SNHLY and CDR2 FYNNEI. CDR3 length equals 15 residues. V lost 6 bases and J lost 6; bases outside the gene matches: 6. In DNA form, the CDR3 reads TGTGCCAGCAGACCGCCGGGACTAGCGGGAGGCGAGCAGTACTTC. It encodes CASRPPGLAGGEQYF.

The table lists this clone with a few counts. V gene TRBV5-1 combines with J gene TRBJ1-1, with 11 bases lining up with TRBD1. This CDR3 is built from 16 residues. With V trimmed by 5 bases and J by 0 bases, 6 bases remained unmatched. The germline CDR1 and CDR2 sequences are SGHRS and YFSETQ. For the CDR3, the DNA is TGCGCCAGCAGACATGGACAGGGGGCCTTGAACACTGAAGCTTTCTTT. Translated: CASRHGQGALNTEAFF.

In regard to this clone: The sample carries other DNA sequences with the same CDR3. The J gene is TRBJ2-1, the V gene TRBV14; D possibly corresponds to TRBD2 (5 bases). V lost 8 bases and J 8 bases, leaving 13 bases between the germline ends. This CDR3 is built from 12 residues. The germline V gene encodes CDR1 SGHDN and CDR2 FVKESK. CDR3 sequence (DNA): TGTGCCAGCGGAAGAGGGCCCCATGAGCAGTTCTTC. Translating it yields CASGRGPHEQFF. The variable domain in full, with the rest retrieved from reference TRBV14 and TRBJ2-1, is EAGVTQFPSHSVIEKGQTVTLRCDPISGHDNLYWYRRVMGKEIKFLLHFVKESKQDESGMPNNRFLAERTGGTYSTLKVQPAELEDSGVYFCASGRGPHEQFFGPGTRLTVL.

This clone was observed a few times. A junction end diverges from the germline sequence, so it may reflect a read error. This rearrangement joins TRBV28 to TRBJ2-7; perhaps TRBD2 as D (7 bases). This CDR3 comprises 12 residues. Germline V gene sequence: CDR1 MDHEN, CDR2 SYDVKM. The CDR3 loop reads CASSHRGGLGTF. In DNA, the CDR3 is TGTGCCAGCAGCCATAGGGGGGGGTTGGGAACGTTC.

The chain couples TRBV5-5 to TRBJ1-1, with D tentatively TRBD1 (5 bases). Germline lookup yields CDR1 SGHKS and CDR2 YYEKEE (reference sequence). V shed 5 bases and J shed 0 bases, with 14 bases lying between them. The CDR3 contains 15 residues. The DNA of the CDR3 is TGTGCCAGCAGAGTTGACAGAATAATGAACACTGAAGCTTTCTTT. This translates into CASRVDRIMNTEAFF.

This clone has a handful of counts. The chain combines TRBV30 with TRBJ1-2, with 8 bases aligning to TRBD1. Germline V gene sequence: CDR1 GTSNPN, CDR2 SVGIG (reference sequence). The CDR3 contains 13 residues. Unmatched junction bases numbered 4, after V lost 3 bases and J lost 4 bases. The CDR3 sequence is CAWRWTGTYGYTF. DNA of the CDR3: TGTGCCTGGAGGTGGACAGGGACCTATGGCTACACCTTC.

Only a few counts were recorded for this clone. The conserved phenylalanine or tryptophan is not found at the CDR3 terminus, so this likely reflects a read error. The gene calls are TRBV4-1 and TRBJ1-3; 7 nucleotides match TRBD1. Per germline, CDR1 MGHRA and CDR2 YSYEKL. This CDR3 is 15 amino acids long. J gave up 3 bases and V 4 bases, and 6 bases lay outside the gene matches. This CDR3 is CASSRTGEIGNTIYV. The CDR3 nucleotides are TGCGCCAGCAGCCGTACAGGGGAGATTGGAAACACCATATATGTT.

This chain joins TRBV9 and TRBJ2-5; TRBD2 aligns across 12 bases. Germline V lookup: CDR1 SGDLS, CDR2 YYNGEE. This CDR3 spans 15 amino acids. V was clipped by 3 bases and J by 3 bases; unmatched bases: 3. The CDR3 DNA follows: TGTGCCAGCAGCGCCCGGACTAGCGGGGAAGAGACCCAGTACTTC. It is translated as CASSARTSGEETQYF.

This chain joins TRBV7-3 and TRBJ2-7; 13 bases match TRBD2. This CDR3 comprises 16 residues. The junction had 8 bases not matched to a gene; V was cut back by 5 bases and J by 4 bases. Germline V CDR1 and CDR2: SGHTA, FQGTGA. In DNA form, the CDR3 reads TGTGCCAGCAGCAGCGGACTAGCGGGAGAGGGGTACGAGCAGTACTTC. It codes for CASSSGLAGEGYEQYF.

The chain uses TRBV6-1 and TRBJ1-1; weak D call: TRBD1 (5 bases). The length of the CDR3 is 15 residues. Per the germline V gene, CDR1 is MNHNS and CDR2 is SASEGT. Trimming cost V 2 bases and J 4 bases, with 14 bases left between them. The CDR3 spells CASSERWGGSTEAFF. CDR3 in DNA: TGTGCCAGCAGTGAACGCTGGGGGGGGAGCACTGAAGCTTTCTTT.

The chain is built from TRBV10-3 and TRBJ2-5; D perhaps matches TRBD2 (6 bases). Germline CDR1 reads ENHRY; CDR2 reads SYGVKD. This CDR3 is 17 amino acids long. V lost 6 bases and J 2 bases, leaving 22 bases between the germline ends. The CDR3 bases are TGTGCCATCAGCTCGCAGGGTTCAAGCGGGTTTCAAGAGACCCAGTACTTC. It yields the protein CAISSQGSSGFQETQYF.

This clone was picked up a small number of times. V gene TRBV5-6 combines with J gene TRBJ2-7, with D perhaps TRBD2 (6 bases). The germline V gene encodes CDR1 SGHDT and CDR2 YYEEEE. V shed 5 bases and J shed 6 bases, with 12 bases lying between them. The CDR3 loop spans 12 amino acids. This CDR3 is CASREGPSEQYF. CDR3 DNA: TGTGCCAGCAGGGAGGGCCCCAGCGAGCAGTACTTC.

This clone has more than one count but fewer than ten. The V call is TRBV11-2, the J call TRBJ2-1; TRBD2 aligns across 9 bases. Unmatched junction bases numbered 3, after V lost 5 bases and J lost 4 bases. Per germline, CDR1 SGHAT and CDR2 FQNNGV. The CDR3 totals 14 residues. In DNA form, the CDR3 reads TGTGCCAGCAGCGTGACTAGCGGATACAATGAGCAGTTCTTC. This encodes CASSVTSGYNEQFF. The variable domain in full, completed from reference TRBV11-2 and TRBJ2-1, reads EAGVAQSPRYKIIEKRQSVAFWCNPISGHATLYWYQQILGQGPKLLIQFQNNGVVDDSQLPKDRFSAERLKGVDSTLKIQPAKLEDSAVYLCASSVTSGYNEQFFGPGTRLTVL.

This clone was observed a few times. The J gene is TRBJ2-2, the V gene TRBV5-4, with 10 bases that match TRBD2. The CDR3 extends over 16 amino acids. Trimming cost V 3 bases and J 7 bases; bases outside gene matches: 9. Germline CDR1 and CDR2: SGHNT and YYREEE (reference sequence). Here the CDR3 DNA reads TGTGCCAGCAGCTCTAGGAGCGGGAGGGTTAGCGGGGAGCTGTTTTTT. This encodes CASSSRSGRVSGELFF.

V and J are TRBV10-3 and TRBJ1-6; no clear D gene. The germline CDR1 and CDR2 sequences are ENHRY and SYGVKD. V was shortened by 6 bases and J by 6 bases, with 12 bases between the two germline ends. The CDR3 length is 14 residues. The CDR3 DNA is TGTGCCATCAGGTGGGGAGAGGGTAATTCACCCCTCCACTTT. Encoded protein: CAIRWGEGNSPLHF.

This clone showed up just a few times. V is TRBV5-6 and J is TRBJ1-2; a possible D gene is TRBD1 (5 bases). V shed 2 bases and J shed 2 bases, with 13 bases lying between them. The CDR3 has 15 residues. Germline V gene sequence: CDR1 SGHDT, CDR2 YYEEEE. CDR3 in amino acids: CASSFGAGLNYGYTF. In DNA, the CDR3 is TGTGCCAGCAGCTTTGGTGCAGGGTTGAACTATGGCTACACCTTC.